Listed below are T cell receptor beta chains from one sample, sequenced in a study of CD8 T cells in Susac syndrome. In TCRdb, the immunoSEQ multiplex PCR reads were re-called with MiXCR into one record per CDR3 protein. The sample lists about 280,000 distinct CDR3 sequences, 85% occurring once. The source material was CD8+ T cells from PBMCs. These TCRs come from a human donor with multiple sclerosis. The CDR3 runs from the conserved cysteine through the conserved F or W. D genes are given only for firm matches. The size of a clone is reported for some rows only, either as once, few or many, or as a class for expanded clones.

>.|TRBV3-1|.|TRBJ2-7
CASSPDREKSYEQYF
TGTGCCAGCAGCCCTGACCGAGAGAAGTCCTACGAGCAGTACTTC
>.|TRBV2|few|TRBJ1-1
CASSEALVPTKNTEAFF
TGTGCCAGCAGTGAAGCGCTTGTGCCAACGAAGAACACTGAAGCTTTCTTT
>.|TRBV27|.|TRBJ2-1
CASIHGHEQFF
TGTGCCAGCATCCACGGCCATGAGCAGTTCTTC
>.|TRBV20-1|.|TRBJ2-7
CSVPTPVSSYEQYF
TGCAGTGTCCCGACGCCGGTTAGCTCCTACGAGCAGTACTTC
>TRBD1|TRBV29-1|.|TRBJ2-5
CSVEGDRGPARETQYF
TGCAGCGTTGAAGGGGACAGGGGGCCGGCTAGAGAGACCCAGTACTTC
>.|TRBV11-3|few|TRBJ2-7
CASSYVLRDEQYF
TGTGCCAGCAGCTACGTATTACGGGACGAGCAGTACTTC
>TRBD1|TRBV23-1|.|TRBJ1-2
CASSRQQGDNYGYTF
TGCGCCAGCAGTCGCCAACAGGGGGATAACTATGGCTACACCTTC
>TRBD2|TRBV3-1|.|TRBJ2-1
CASSPGTSVLDEQFF
TGTGCCAGCAGTCCCGGGACTAGCGTCCTGGATGAGCAGTTCTTC
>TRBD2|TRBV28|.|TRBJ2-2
CASSLLGGRGENTGELFF
TGTGCCAGCAGCCTCCTAGGTGGCCGGGGGGAAAACACCGGGGAGCTGTTTTTT
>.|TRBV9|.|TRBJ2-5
CASSVVPKETQYF
TGTGCCAGCAGCGTAGTCCCGAAAGAGACCCAGTACTTC
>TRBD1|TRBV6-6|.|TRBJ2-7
CASSYSGQGYAQYF
TGTGCCAGCAGTTACTCGGGACAGGGCTACGCGCAGTACTTC
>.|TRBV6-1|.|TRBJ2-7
CASSVRVVAGKFDEQYF
TGTGCCAGCAGTGTCCGAGTCGTGGCAGGGAAGTTCGACGAGCAGTACTTC
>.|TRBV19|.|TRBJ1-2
CASSDGGLYGYTF
TGTGCCAGTAGTGACGGAGGTCTTTATGGCTACACCTTC
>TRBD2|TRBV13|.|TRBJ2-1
CASSLGAGTSGGEQFF
TGTGCCAGCAGCTTAGGAGCCGGGACTAGCGGGGGGGAGCAGTTCTTC
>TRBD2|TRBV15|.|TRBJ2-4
CATSSPRGGVIAKNIQYF
TGTGCCACCAGCAGCCCCCGTGGGGGGGTGATAGCCAAAAACATTCAGTACTTC
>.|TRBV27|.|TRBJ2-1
CARARSEQFF
TGTGCCAGGGCCCGCAGTGAGCAGTTCTTC
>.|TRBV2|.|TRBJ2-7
CASRPGLLYEQYF
TGTGCCAGCAGGCCGGGACTGCTCTACGAGCAGTACTTC
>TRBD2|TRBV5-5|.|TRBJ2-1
CASSFEGLEIYNEQFF
TGTGCCAGCAGCTTCGAGGGACTAGAGATCTACAATGAGCAGTTCTTC
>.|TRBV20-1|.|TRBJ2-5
CSARPGGGQETQYF
TGCAGTGCTAGGCCCGGGGGCGGACAAGAGACCCAGTACTTC
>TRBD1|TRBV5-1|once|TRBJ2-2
CASSFTAIDRGTGELFF
TGCGCCAGCAGCTTTACGGCGATCGACAGGGGCACCGGGGAGCTGTTTTTT
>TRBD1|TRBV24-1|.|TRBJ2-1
CATSDFTGANEQFF
TGTGCCACCAGTGATTTTACAGGGGCCAATGAGCAGTTCTTC
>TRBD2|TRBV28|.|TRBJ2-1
CASAFGGYEQFF
TGTGCCAGCGCGTTCGGGGGGTATGAGCAGTTCTTC
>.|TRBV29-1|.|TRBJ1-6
CSVIGGKGSPLHF
TGCAGCGTTATTGGAGGCAAAGGTTCACCCCTCCACTTT
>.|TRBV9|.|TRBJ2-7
CASSGTDAYEQYF
TGTGCCAGCAGCGGCACTGACGCCTACGAGCAGTACTTC
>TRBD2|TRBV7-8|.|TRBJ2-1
CASSSRLAGAIDEQFF
TGTGCCAGCAGCTCCCGACTAGCGGGAGCAATCGATGAGCAGTTCTTC
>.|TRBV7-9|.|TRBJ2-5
CASSFPGGQETQYF
TGTGCCAGCAGCTTCCCTGGGGGGCAGGAGACCCAGTACTTC
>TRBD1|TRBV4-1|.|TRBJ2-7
CASSQDKQGNEQYF
TGCGCCAGCAGCCAAGATAAACAGGGGAACGAGCAGTACTTC
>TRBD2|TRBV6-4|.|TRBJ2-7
CASSDSPSGRYEQYF
TGTGCCAGCAGTGACAGCCCCAGCGGGAGGTACGAGCAGTACTTC
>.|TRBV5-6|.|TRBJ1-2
CASSLAPGIDHYGYTF
TGTGCCAGCAGCTTGGCCCCAGGTATCGACCACTATGGCTACACCTTC
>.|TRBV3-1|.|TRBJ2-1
CASSQGRGGYEQFF
TGTGCCAGCAGCCAAGGGCGTGGGGGGTACGAGCAGTTCTTC
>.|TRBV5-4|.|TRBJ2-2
CASSLRGYNTGELFF
TGTGCCAGCAGCTTGCGGGGGTACAACACCGGGGAGCTGTTTTTT
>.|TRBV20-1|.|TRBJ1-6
CSARDPLMAVPNSPLHF
TGCAGTGCTAGAGATCCCCTCATGGCGGTCCCGAATTCACCCCTCCACTTT
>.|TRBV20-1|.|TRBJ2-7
CSGRDTQSYEQYF
TGCAGTGGGCGGGACACCCAGTCCTACGAGCAGTACTTC
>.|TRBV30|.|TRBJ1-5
CAWSVQGQPQHF
TGTGCCTGGAGTGTACAAGGGCAGCCCCAGCATTTT
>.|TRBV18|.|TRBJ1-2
CASSSTPGNEGYTF
TGTGCCAGCTCATCAACTCCAGGGAATGAGGGCTACACCTTC
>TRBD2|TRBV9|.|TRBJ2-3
CASTEAGGPGDTQYF
TGTGCCAGCACCGAAGCGGGAGGGCCAGGAGATACGCAGTATTTT